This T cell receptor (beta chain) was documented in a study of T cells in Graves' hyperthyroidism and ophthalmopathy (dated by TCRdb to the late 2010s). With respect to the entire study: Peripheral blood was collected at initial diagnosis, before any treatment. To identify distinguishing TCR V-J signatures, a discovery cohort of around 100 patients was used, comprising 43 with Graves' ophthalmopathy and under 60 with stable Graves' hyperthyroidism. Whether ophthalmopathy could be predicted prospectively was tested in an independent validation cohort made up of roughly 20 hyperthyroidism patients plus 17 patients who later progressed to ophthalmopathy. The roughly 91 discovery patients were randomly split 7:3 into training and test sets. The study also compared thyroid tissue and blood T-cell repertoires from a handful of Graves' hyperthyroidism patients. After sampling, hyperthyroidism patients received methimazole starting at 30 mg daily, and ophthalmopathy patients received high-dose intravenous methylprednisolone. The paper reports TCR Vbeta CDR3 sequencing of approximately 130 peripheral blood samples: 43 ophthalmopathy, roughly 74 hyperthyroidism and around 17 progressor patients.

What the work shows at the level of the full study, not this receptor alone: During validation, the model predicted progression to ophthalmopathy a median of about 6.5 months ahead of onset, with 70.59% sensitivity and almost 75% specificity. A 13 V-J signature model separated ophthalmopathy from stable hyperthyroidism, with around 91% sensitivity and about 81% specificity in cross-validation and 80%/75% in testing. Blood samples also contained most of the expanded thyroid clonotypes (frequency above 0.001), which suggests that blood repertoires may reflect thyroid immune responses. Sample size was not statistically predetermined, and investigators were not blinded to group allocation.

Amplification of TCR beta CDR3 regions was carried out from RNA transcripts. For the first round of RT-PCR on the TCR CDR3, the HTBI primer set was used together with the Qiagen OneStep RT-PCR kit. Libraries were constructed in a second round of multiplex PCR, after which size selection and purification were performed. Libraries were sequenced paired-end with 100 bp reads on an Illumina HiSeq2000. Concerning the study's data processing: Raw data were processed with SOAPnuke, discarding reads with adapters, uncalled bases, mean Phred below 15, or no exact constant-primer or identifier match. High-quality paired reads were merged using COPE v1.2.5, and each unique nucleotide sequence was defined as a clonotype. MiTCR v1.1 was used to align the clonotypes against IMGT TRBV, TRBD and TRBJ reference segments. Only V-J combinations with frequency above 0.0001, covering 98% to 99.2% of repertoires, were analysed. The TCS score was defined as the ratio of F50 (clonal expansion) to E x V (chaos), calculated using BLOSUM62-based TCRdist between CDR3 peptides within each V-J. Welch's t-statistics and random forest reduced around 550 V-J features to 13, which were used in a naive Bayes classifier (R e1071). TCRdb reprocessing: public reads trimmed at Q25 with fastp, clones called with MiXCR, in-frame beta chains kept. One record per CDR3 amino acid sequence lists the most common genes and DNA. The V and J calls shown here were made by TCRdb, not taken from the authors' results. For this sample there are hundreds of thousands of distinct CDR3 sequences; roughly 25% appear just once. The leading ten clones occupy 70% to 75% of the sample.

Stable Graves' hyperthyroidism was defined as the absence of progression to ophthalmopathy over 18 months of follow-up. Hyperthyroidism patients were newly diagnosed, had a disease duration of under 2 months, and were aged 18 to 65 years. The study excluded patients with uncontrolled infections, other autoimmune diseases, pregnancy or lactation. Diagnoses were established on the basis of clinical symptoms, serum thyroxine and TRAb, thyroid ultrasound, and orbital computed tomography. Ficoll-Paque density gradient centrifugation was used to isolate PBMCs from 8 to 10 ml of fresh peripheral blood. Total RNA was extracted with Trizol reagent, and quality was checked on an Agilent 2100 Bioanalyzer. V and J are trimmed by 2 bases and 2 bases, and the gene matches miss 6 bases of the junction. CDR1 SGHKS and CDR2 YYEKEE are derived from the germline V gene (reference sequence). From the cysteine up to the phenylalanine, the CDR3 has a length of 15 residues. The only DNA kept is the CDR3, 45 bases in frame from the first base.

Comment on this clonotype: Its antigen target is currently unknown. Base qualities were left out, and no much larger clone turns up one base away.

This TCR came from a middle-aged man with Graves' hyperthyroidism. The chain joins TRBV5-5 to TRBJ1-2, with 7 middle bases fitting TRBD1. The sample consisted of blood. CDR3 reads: CASSFPTGVNYGYTF. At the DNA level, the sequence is TGTGCCAGCAGCTTCCCTACAGGGGTCAACTATGGCTACACCTTC.